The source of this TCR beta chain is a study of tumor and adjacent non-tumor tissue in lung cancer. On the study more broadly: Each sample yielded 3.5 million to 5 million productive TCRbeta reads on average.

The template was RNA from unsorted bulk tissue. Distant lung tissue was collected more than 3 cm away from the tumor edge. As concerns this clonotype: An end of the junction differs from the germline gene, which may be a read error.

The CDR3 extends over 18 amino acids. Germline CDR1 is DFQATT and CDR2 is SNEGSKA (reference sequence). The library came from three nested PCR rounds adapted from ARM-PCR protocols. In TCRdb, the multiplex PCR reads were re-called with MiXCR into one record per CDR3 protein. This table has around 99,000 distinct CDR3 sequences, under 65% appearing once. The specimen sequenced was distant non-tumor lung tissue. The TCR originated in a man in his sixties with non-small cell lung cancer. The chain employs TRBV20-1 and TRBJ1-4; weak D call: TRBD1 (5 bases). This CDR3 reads CSARDVDSDRNVNERLFF. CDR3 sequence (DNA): TGCAGTGCTAGAGATGTAGACAGTGATCGCAACGTGAATGAAAGACTGTTTTTT.